The clone carrying this TCR beta chain was recorded many times. The data were obtained in a study of prognosis after radiotherapy for stage I lung cancer. Genomic DNA was the source, and TCR beta CDR3 was amplified from it by two-round multiplex PCR. Every TRBV and TRBJ gene had its own specific primer in first-round PCR. TCRdb reprocessed the multiplex PCR reads via MiXCR and lists one record per CDR3 protein. The table records roughly 14,000 distinct CDR3 sequences, around 29% of them present only once. The V segment lost 6 bases and the J segment 2 bases; nucleotides outside the gene matches: 9. The CDR3 totals 14 residues. Germline V gene data show CDR1 as DFQATT and CDR2 as SNEGSKA (reference sequence).

The sample was PBMCs, taken before or after stereotactic body radiation therapy (not recorded which). The receptor was isolated from a donor over 45 with non-small cell lung cancer. The chain uses TRBV20-1 and TRBJ2-7, with 8 bases identical to TRBD2. For the CDR3, the DNA is TGCAGTGCCATCCTTAGCGGGACCCCCTACGAGCAGTACTTC. Its translation: CSAILSGTPYEQYF.